What follows are 23 T cell receptor beta chains derived from one specimen sequenced in a study of cytomegalovirus exposure and HLA in healthy donors. PCR primers comprised 60 Vbeta and 13 Jbeta primers. Sequencing was performed with immunoSEQ multiplex PCR; in TCRdb, only in-frame clones are kept and a portion is missing. The sample table sets out more than 130,000 clones. Sequences were obtained from PBMCs. The receptors here all came from a middle-aged man in good health and CMV-seronegative.

The chain combines TRBV5-8 with TRBJ2-7, with D maybe TRBD1 (5 bases). The V and J ends lost 1 base and 3 bases respectively, with 17 bases between them. The CDR3 has 16 amino acids. The germline V gene encodes CDR1 SGHTS and CDR2 YDEGEE. CDR3 coding DNA: TGTGCCAGCAGCTTGAATGGCGTAGGGGTTTTCTACGAGCAGTACTTC. Translating it yields CASSLNGVGVFYEQYF. Variable domain in full (rest from reference TRBV5-8 and TRBJ2-7): EAGVTQSPTHLIKTRGQQATLRCSPISGHTSVYWYQQALGLGLQFLLWYDEGEERNRGNFPPRFSGRQFPNYSSELNVNALELEDSALYLCASSLNGVGVFYEQYFGPGTRLTVT.

The chain recombines TRBV6-1 with TRBJ2-5, with 12 bases aligning to TRBD2. Germline values: CDR1 MNHNS, CDR2 SASEGT. Trimming cost V 5 bases and J 5 bases; bases outside gene matches: 6. The CDR3 runs 15 residues. CDR3 sequence reads: CASSPRTSGAETQYF. The CDR3, as DNA: TGTGCCAGCAGTCCACGGACTAGCGGGGCGGAGACCCAGTACTTC.

This chain connects TRBV7-2 to TRBJ1-2; D is unresolved. Looked up from germline, CDR1 is SGHTA and CDR2 is FQGNSA. The CDR3 consists of 14 residues. Between the trimmed V and J ends, which lost 7 bases and 8 bases, there was a span of 20 bases. The CDR3 region has the DNA TGTGCCAGCAACCAGCCCTGGCAGGATGGGGGCTACACCTTC. It yields the protein CASNQPWQDGGYTF.

The chain joins TRBV11-3 to TRBJ2-5; 9 bases match TRBD1. CDR1 is SGHNT, CDR2 YENEEA, per germline. V gave up 5 bases and J gave up 2 bases; unmatched junction bases: 6. The CDR3 sequence is 15 residues long. The CDR3 loop is CASSPGTGSQETQYF. In DNA form, the CDR3 reads TGTGCCAGCAGCCCGGGGACAGGGTCGCAAGAGACCCAGTACTTC.

This rearrangement joins TRBV19 to TRBJ1-3; perhaps TRBD1 as D (6 bases). This CDR3 spans 17 amino acids. The V gene lost 5 bases and the J gene lost 0 bases, with 17 bases spanning the gap. CDR1 and CDR2 (germline): LNHDA, SQIVND (reference sequence). CDR3 sequence (DNA): TGTGCCAGTAGTCCAGAACAGGGATGGGCCTCTGGAAACACCATATATTTT. It translates to CASSPEQGWASGNTIYF.

The chain joins TRBV2 to TRBJ1-5; no clear D. The germline V and J ends were trimmed by 6 bases and 5 bases, with 8 bases remaining between them. This CDR3 comprises 12 residues. Germline V gene sequence: CDR1 SNHLY, CDR2 FYNNEI. This CDR3 reads CASRRSDQPQHF. The CDR3 DNA is TGTGCCAGCAGGCGAAGTGATCAGCCCCAGCATTTT.

This chain uses TRBV15 with TRBJ1-2, with 9 bases fitting TRBD1. There are 15 residues in the CDR3. Looked up from germline, CDR1 is LNHNV and CDR2 is YYDKDF (reference sequence). V lost 8 bases to trimming and J lost 2 bases; unmatched junction nucleotides: 9. In nucleotides, the CDR3 is TGTGCCACCGAGGACAGGGGAACTAAAAACTATGGCTACACCTTC. It yields the protein CATEDRGTKNYGYTF.

V gene TRBV5-1 combines with J gene TRBJ2-3; 9 bases map to TRBD1. Germline CDR1 is SGHRS and CDR2 is YFSETQ. The V gene end was trimmed by 6 bases and the J gene end by 4 bases; junction bases not matched to a gene: 6. The CDR3 is 14 amino acids. The CDR3 DNA reads TGCGCCAGCAACCGACAGGGGGGGGCAGATACGCAGTATTTT. This sequence encodes CASNRQGGADTQYF.

Here the CDR3 DNA reads TGTGCCAGCAGCGTTTTGGTTGAGCTTATGAACACTGAAGCTTTCTTT. Amino acids: CASSVLVELMNTEAFF. This chain joins TRBV9 and TRBJ1-1, with D unresolved. V was pared by 2 bases and J by 0 bases, with 14 bases between. The CDR3 consists of 16 residues. Germline-derived CDR1 and CDR2 are SGDLS and YYNGEE.

The V and J genes are TRBV7-9 and TRBJ2-7, with D unresolved. The CDR3 is 14 amino acids. The V end was cut by 2 bases, the J end by 4 bases, with 12 bases between. Germline assignment: CDR1 SEHNR and CDR2 FQNEAQ (reference sequence). CDR3 nucleotide sequence: TGTGCCAGCAGCTTAAGCCGTACCAATTACGAGCAGTACTTC. It codes for CASSLSRTNYEQYF.

J is TRBJ2-5 and V is TRBV19; no clear D gene. Germline V CDR1 and CDR2: LNHDA, SQIVND (reference sequence). V gave up 1 base and J gave up 1 base, with 4 bases separating them. The CDR3 spans 13 residues. The CDR3 here is CASSIGSQETQYF. DNA of the CDR3: TGTGCCAGTAGTATAGGCAGCCAAGAGACCCAGTACTTC.

The chain has TRBV7-9 and TRBJ2-2; 8 bases align to TRBD2. CDR3 length equals 16 residues. Germline CDR1 reads SEHNR; CDR2 reads FQNEAQ (reference sequence). After removal of 4 bases from V and 4 bases from J, the junction contained 8 bases not matched to a gene. Here the CDR3 reads CASSYPGGGVTGELFF. Here the CDR3 DNA reads TGTGCCAGCAGCTACCCCGGGGGGGGAGTCACCGGGGAGCTGTTTTTT.

The chain joins TRBV6-1 to TRBJ1-5; 10 bases are shared with TRBD1. CDR1 and CDR2 (germline): MNHNS, SASEGT. Trimming cost V 7 bases and J 6 bases; bases outside gene matches: 6. The CDR3 extends over 14 amino acids. This CDR3 reads CASKLTGGGQPQHF. In DNA form, the CDR3 reads TGTGCCAGCAAATTGACAGGGGGCGGTCAGCCCCAGCATTTT.

V is TRBV6-5 and J is TRBJ2-3; the D is unclear. Trimming removed 0 bases at V and 2 bases at J, with 12 bases between. The CDR3 consists of 16 residues. Per the germline V gene, CDR1 is MNHEY and CDR2 is SVGAGI. CDR3 protein: CASSYSRLETTDTQYF. CDR3 DNA sequence: TGTGCCAGCAGTTACTCGAGGCTAGAGACCACAGATACGCAGTATTTT.

The chain employs TRBV25-1 and TRBJ2-7; 9 bases line up with TRBD2. Germline V CDR1 and CDR2: MGHDK, SYGVNS. Trimming at V came to 3 bases and at J to 0 bases, leaving 3 bases not matched to a gene. There are 15 residues in the CDR3. The chain's CDR3 is CASSEVSGSSYEQYF. The CDR3 coding sequence is TGTGCCAGCAGTGAGGTTAGCGGGAGCTCCTACGAGCAGTACTTC.

The chain employs TRBV2 and TRBJ1-6, with 11 bases that match TRBD1. V lost 6 bases, J lost 10 bases, and 2 bases stayed unmatched. The CDR3 is 13 amino acids. CDR1 is SNHLY and CDR2 is FYNNEI in the germline V gene. The CDR3 spells CASRDRGPSPLHF. CDR3 coding DNA: TGTGCCAGCAGGGACAGGGGGCCCTCACCCCTCCACTTT.

The chain is built from TRBV7-2 and TRBJ1-2; no clear D gene. This CDR3 region has 15 residues. The germline V gene has CDR1 SGHTA and CDR2 FQGNSA. Between the trimmed V and J ends, which lost 5 bases and 8 bases, there was a span of 21 bases. CDR3 sequence (DNA): TGTGCCAGCAGCCCTATAGCGGGCCCCTTGGTGGGCTACACCTTC. Protein: CASSPIAGPLVGYTF.

J is TRBJ2-7 and V is TRBV19; 7 bases align to TRBD1. This CDR3 has 13 residues. Germline V gene data show CDR1 as LNHDA and CDR2 as SQIVND (reference sequence). With V trimmed by 3 bases and J by 7 bases, 6 bases remained unmatched. DNA for the CDR3: TGTGCCAGTAGTATCTCGACAGGGCTGGAGCAGTACTTC. This codes for CASSISTGLEQYF.

This chain connects TRBV4-3 to TRBJ2-1; D is ambiguous. Looked up from germline, CDR1 is LGHNA and CDR2 is YSLEER. The CDR3 loop spans 16 amino acids. Trimming took off 0 bases at V and 5 bases at J, with 14 bases between the two ends. DNA for the CDR3: TGCGCCAGCAGCCAAGATCCCCAAGTGGCGGACAATGAGCAGTTCTTC. It codes for CASSQDPQVADNEQFF.

The chain has TRBV6-1 and TRBJ1-2; D not resolved. CDR3 length: 13 amino acids. CDR1 is MNHNS, CDR2 SASEGT, per germline. V lost 1 base, J lost 7 bases, and 10 bases lay in between. The DNA for the CDR3 is TGTGCCAGCAGTGAAGTTGGACTGAGTGGCTACACCTTC. Its protein is CASSEVGLSGYTF.

The chain carries TRBV11-2 and TRBJ1-1; D ambiguous. The CDR3 runs 11 residues. Germline loops: CDR1 SGHAT, CDR2 FQNNGV. V lost 5 bases to trimming and J lost 5 bases, with 6 bases between them. CDR3 nucleotide sequence: TGTGCCAGCAGCCCGAGGACTGAAGCTTTCTTT. Encoded protein: CASSPRTEAFF.

The chain joins TRBV7-2 to TRBJ1-3; D is unclear. The CDR3 contains 14 residues. Trimming removed 5 bases at V and 2 bases at J, with 10 bases between. Germline loops: CDR1 SGHTA, CDR2 FQGNSA. The CDR3 region is CASSPDTAGNTIYF. CDR3 nucleotides: TGTGCCAGCAGCCCGGATACAGCTGGAAACACCATATATTTT.

This rearrangement joins TRBV19 to TRBJ1-6; tentatively, D is TRBD1 (5 bases). Between the trimmed V and J ends, which lost 6 bases and 9 bases, there was a span of 15 bases. CDR3 size: 14 residues. Germline loops: CDR1 LNHDA, CDR2 SQIVND (reference sequence). CDR3 sequence reads: CASRWRGGGSPLHF. In DNA, the CDR3 is TGTGCCAGTAGATGGAGGGGTGGGGGTTCACCCCTCCACTTT.